Shown below are 10 T cell receptor beta chains from a single sample sequenced in a study of cytomegalovirus exposure and HLA in healthy donors. Primers included in the PCR were 60 Vbeta and 13 Jbeta primers. Only in-frame clones appear in the TCRdb table, and some are missing; sequencing was by immunoSEQ multiplex PCR. The table shows some 200,000 clones, with 82% occurring only once. The sequencing sample was made of PBMCs. The receptors derive from a woman aged 45-65 years in good health and CMV-seropositive.

The rearrangement joins TRBV19 to TRBJ1-6, with 7 positions matching TRBD1. The germline gives CDR1 LNHDA, CDR2 SQIVND (reference sequence). With V trimmed by 5 bases and J by 9 bases, 10 bases remained unmatched. CDR3 length: 15 residues. CDR3 DNA sequence: TGTGCCAGTAGTCGCGAGGAGGGGGCTTTTTCACCCCTCCACTTT. It translates to CASSREEGAFSPLHF. Full variable domain (missing parts from reference TRBV19 and TRBJ1-6): DGGITQSPKYLFRKEGQNVTLSCEQNLNHDAMYWYRQDPGQGLRLIYYSQIVNDFQKGDIAEGYSVSREKKESFPLTVTSAQKNPTAFYLCASSREEGAFSPLHFGNGTRLTVT.

V and J are TRBV5-1 and TRBJ2-5; weak D call: TRBD2 (5 bases). Between the trimmed V and J ends, which lost 0 bases and 2 bases, there was a span of 11 bases. Per the germline V gene, CDR1 is SGHRS and CDR2 is YFSETQ. CDR3 length: 15 amino acids. CDR3 residues: CASSLARRGQETQYF. The CDR3, as DNA: TGCGCCAGCAGCTTGGCCCGTCGGGGACAAGAGACCCAGTACTTC.

The V call is TRBV28, the J call TRBJ1-4, with 9 bases lining up with TRBD1. V dropped 4 bases and J dropped 7; count of bases not matched to a gene: 10. Germline-derived CDR1 and CDR2 are MDHEN and SYDVKM. This CDR3 has 16 amino acids. CDR3 DNA: TGTGCCAGCAGTTCCTTGGGGACAGGGCTGGCTGAAAAACTGTTTTTT. Encoded protein: CASSSLGTGLAEKLFF. Based on the CDR3 plus reference TRBV28 and TRBJ1-4, the full variable domain is DVKVTQSSRYLVKRTGEKVFLECVQDMDHENMFWYRQDPGLGLRLIYFSYDVKMKEKGDIPEGYSVSREKKERFSLILESASTNQTSMYLCASSSLGTGLAEKLFFGSGTQLSVL.

The chain employs TRBV10-3 and TRBJ2-7; 10 nucleotides agree with TRBD2. Germline V CDR1 and CDR2: ENHRY, SYGVKD. Trimming cost V 10 bases and J 1 base; bases outside gene matches: 16. The CDR3 extends over 17 amino acids. The CDR3 nucleotides are TGTGCCACCCAAGGTAGCGGGAGGAGTTTGGGGTCCTACGAGCAGTACTTC. This encodes CATQGSGRSLGSYEQYF.

J is TRBJ2-1 and V is TRBV6-1; 7 nucleotides align to TRBD2. The CDR3 covers 15 residues. The germline V gene has CDR1 MNHNS and CDR2 SASEGT. The V gene end was trimmed by 6 bases and the J gene end by 4 bases; junction bases not matched to a gene: 9. The CDR3 DNA reads as TGTGCCAGCAGGGTGGCTAGCGGAGTATACAATGAGCAGTTCTTC. Amino acid sequence: CASRVASGVYNEQFF.

The J gene is TRBJ2-3, the V gene TRBV19; D is perhaps TRBD1 (6 bases). Germline V gene lookup returns CDR1 LNHDA and CDR2 SQIVND (reference sequence). The CDR3 extends over 15 amino acids. Between the trimmed V and J ends, which lost 7 bases and 6 bases, there was a span of 20 bases. In DNA form, the CDR3 reads TGTGCCAGTACCAAGGCAGGGGCCCCAGGGGATACGCAGTATTTT. Protein: CASTKAGAPGDTQYF.

This clone was detected once. This rearrangement joins TRBV2 to TRBJ2-2; D may be TRBD1 (6 bases). CDR3 length equals 15 residues. Germline CDR1 and CDR2: SNHLY and FYNNEI. V was trimmed by 4 bases and J by 1 base, leaving 10 bases between them. This chain's CDR3 is CASSGLTGNTGELFF. CDR3 nucleotide sequence: TGTGCCAGCAGTGGCCTGACAGGGAACACCGGGGAGCTGTTTTTT.

This chain connects TRBV18 to TRBJ2-3; perhaps TRBD2 as D (5 bases). Germline-derived CDR1 and CDR2 are KGHSH and LQKENI. V was cut by 3 bases and J by 0 bases, with 10 bases left in between. The CDR3 has 15 amino acids. DNA for the CDR3: TGTGCCAGCTCACCGAGGACTGAGAGCACAGATACGCAGTATTTT. The encoded protein is CASSPRTESTDTQYF.

V is TRBV2 and J is TRBJ2-1; 10 bases map to TRBD2. This CDR3 is built from 15 residues. After removal of 5 bases from V and 5 bases from J, the junction contained 6 bases not matched to a gene. Germline lookup yields CDR1 SNHLY and CDR2 FYNNEI. The CDR3 DNA reads TGTGCCAGCAGTATGGCTAGCGGGAGAAACAATGAGCAGTTCTTC. Translating it yields CASSMASGRNNEQFF.

The CDR3 DNA sequence: TGTGCCAGCAGCCTCGACAGGGTCCCCTACGAGCAGTACTTC. Its translation: CASSLDRVPYEQYF. The rearrangement uses TRBV7-9 and TRBJ2-7, with TRBD1 matching over 7 bases. V lost 5 bases and J lost 2; bases outside the gene matches: 6. The CDR3 contains 14 residues. Germline CDR1 is SEHNR and CDR2 is FQNEAQ (reference sequence).